This T cell receptor (beta chain) was obtained from a study of shared clonotypes between healthy human individuals. Looking at the study overall: Three plates each covered CD4 naive and memory; CD8 naive two, CD8 memory one.

On this clone: Other nucleotide sequences from this sample produce the same CDR3.

Data came from immunoSEQ multiplex PCR; TCRdb stores just in-frame clones and leaves some out. This repertoire shows about 1 million clones, roughly 74% found once; its top ten account for about 0.52%. V was shortened by 2 bases and J by 5 bases, with 3 bases between the two germline ends. CDR1 and CDR2 from the germline V gene are MNHEY and SVGAGI. The CDR3 covers 11 residues. Sample: memory CD4+ T cells from PBMCs. Subset specified: CD45RA-negative fraction. The TCR originated in a man younger than 30 in good health. Some clones in this sample may be carry-over from other donors' samples. The gene calls are TRBV6-5 and TRBJ2-5; no definite D call. CDR3 DNA sequence: TGTGCCAGCAGTTACGGGGAGACCCAGTACTTC. Translating it yields CASSYGETQYF.